The source of this T cell receptor (beta chain) is a study of blood T cell repertoires in COVID-19. Overall study: Specimens from acute and convalescent COVID-19 originated in the United States, Italy and Spain.

Germline-derived CDR1 and CDR2 are MDHEN and SYDVKM. The CDR3 length is 16 residues. The germline V and J ends were trimmed by 2 bases and 1 base, with 12 bases remaining between them. Generated by immunoSEQ multiplex PCR, the TCRdb table keeps only in-frame clones and is missing some. The table records approximately 300,000 clones, 75% to 90% of them present only once. The chain recombines TRBV28 with TRBJ1-5; D remains unclear. Sequenced input: PBMCs or T cells enriched from blood (not recorded which). This TCR was sampled from a man aged 55 to 69 who had recovered from COVID-19. The DNA of the CDR3 is TGTGCCAGCAGTTTAGGCAGACTGAGGAGCAATCAGCCCCAGCATTTT. Protein product: CASSLGRLRSNQPQHF.